This T cell receptor (beta chain) was found in a study of blood T cell repertoires in COVID-19. The CDR3 consists of 13 residues. Deletions cut 3 bases from V and 2 bases from J, with 7 bases between. Assay used: immunoSEQ multiplex PCR; TCRdb lists only in-frame clones, some missing. This sample has around 140,000 clones; 84% occur once, and the top ten carry roughly 4.5%. About this clone itself: Other nucleotide sequences in the sample specify the same CDR3.

The TCR sequence derives from a human donor in a cohort sampled during active COVID-19. Specimen: peripheral blood. The chain carries TRBV12-3 or TRBV12-4 and TRBJ1-2; D call uncertain. The CDR3 protein is CASSLGGNYGYTF. The CDR3 DNA is TGTGCCAGCAGTTTGGGAGGCAACTATGGCTACACCTTC.